This entry features one T cell receptor beta chain sequence. The sample comes from a study of blood T cell repertoires in COVID-19. The CDR3 contains 14 residues. V lost 4 bases, J lost 3 bases, and 5 bases stayed unmatched. Per germline, CDR1 SGHRS and CDR2 YFSETQ. The protocol was immunoSEQ multiplex PCR, while the TCRdb copy is restricted to in-frame clones and leaves out a portion. Here the sample spans roughly 400,000 clones, around nine tenths being singletons. This receptor was identified in a woman aged 18-35 years who had been exposed to COVID-19. The material sequenced was PBMCs or T cells enriched from blood (not recorded which). J is TRBJ2-7 and V is TRBV5-1; 9 bases fit TRBD1. CDR3 coding DNA: TGCGCCAGCAGCACCGGGACAGGGCGCTACGAGCAGTACTTC. Translating it yields CASSTGTGRYEQYF.